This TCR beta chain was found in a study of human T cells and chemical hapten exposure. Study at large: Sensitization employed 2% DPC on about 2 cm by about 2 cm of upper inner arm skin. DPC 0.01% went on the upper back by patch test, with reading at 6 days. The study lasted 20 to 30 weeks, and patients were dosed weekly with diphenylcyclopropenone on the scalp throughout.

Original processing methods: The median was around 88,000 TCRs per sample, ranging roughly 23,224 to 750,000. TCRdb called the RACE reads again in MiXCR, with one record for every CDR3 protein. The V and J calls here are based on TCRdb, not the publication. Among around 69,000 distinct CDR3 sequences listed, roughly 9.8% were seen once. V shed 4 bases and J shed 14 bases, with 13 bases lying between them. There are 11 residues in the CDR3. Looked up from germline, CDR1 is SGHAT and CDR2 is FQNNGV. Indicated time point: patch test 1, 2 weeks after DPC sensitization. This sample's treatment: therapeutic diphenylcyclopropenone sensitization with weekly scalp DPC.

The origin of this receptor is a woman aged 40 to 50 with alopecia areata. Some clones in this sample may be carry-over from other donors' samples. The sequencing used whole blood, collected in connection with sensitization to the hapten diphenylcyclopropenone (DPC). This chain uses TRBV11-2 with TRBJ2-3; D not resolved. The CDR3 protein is CASSSPALLYF. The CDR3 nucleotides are TGTGCCAGCAGCTCCCCGGCCTTGCTGTATTTT.